This T cell receptor (beta chain) is drawn from a study of T cells in Graves' hyperthyroidism and ophthalmopathy. Study results and caveats: The majority of expanded thyroid clonotypes above 0.001 also appeared in blood.

The TCR beta CDR3 regions underwent amplification using RNA transcripts as the source. HTBI primers were used for first-round RT-PCR of the TCR CDR3. TCRdb re-analysed the multiplex PCR reads in MiXCR, keeping a single row per CDR3 protein. The table records about 700,000 distinct CDR3 sequences, 13% to 15% of them present only once. Details on this clonotype: Its antigen remains unidentified.

Absence of ophthalmopathy progression within 18 months defined stable Graves' hyperthyroidism. With a duration under 2 months, the hyperthyroidism was newly diagnosed in patients aged 18 to 65. A patient was excluded if there was uncontrolled infection, other autoimmune disease, pregnancy or lactation. The V end lost 9 bases, the J end lost 3 bases, and 12 bases lay between the germline ends. Germline values: CDR1 SNHLY, CDR2 FYNNEI. The CDR3 has 12 residues. The genes are TRBV2 and TRBJ2-7, with D possibly being TRBD1 (5 bases). The receptor's source is a woman aged 18-29 years with Graves' hyperthyroidism. Sequencing was performed on blood. CDR3 loop: CARSDNHYEQYF. The CDR3, as DNA: TGTGCCAGGTCGGACAACCACTACGAGCAGTACTTC.